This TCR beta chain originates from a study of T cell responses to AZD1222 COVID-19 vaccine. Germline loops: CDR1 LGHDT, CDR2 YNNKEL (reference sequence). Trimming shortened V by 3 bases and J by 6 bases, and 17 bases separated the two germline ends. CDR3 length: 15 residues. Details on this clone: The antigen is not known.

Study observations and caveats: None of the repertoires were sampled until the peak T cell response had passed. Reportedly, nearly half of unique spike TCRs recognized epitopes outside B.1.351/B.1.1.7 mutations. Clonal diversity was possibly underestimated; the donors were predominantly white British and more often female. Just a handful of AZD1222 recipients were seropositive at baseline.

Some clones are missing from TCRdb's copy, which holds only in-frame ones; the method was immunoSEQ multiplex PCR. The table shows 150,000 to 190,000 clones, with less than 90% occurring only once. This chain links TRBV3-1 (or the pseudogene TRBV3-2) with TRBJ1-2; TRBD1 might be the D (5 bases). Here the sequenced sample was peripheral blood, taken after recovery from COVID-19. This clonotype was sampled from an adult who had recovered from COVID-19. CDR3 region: CASSHGTHPGDGYTF. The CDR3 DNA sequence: TGTGCCAGCAGCCACGGGACTCATCCTGGGGATGGCTACACCTTC.